Shown below are 9 T cell receptor beta chains from a single sample sequenced in a study of blood T cell repertoires in COVID-19. Assay used: immunoSEQ multiplex PCR; TCRdb lists only in-frame clones, some missing. This table holds 300,000 to 400,000 clones, around 90% found once. Material for sequencing was PBMCs or T cells enriched from blood (not recorded which). These receptors were taken from a young woman who had recovered from COVID-19.

The chain combines TRBV6-5 with TRBJ2-6; maybe TRBD1 (6 bases). Trimming took 5 bases from V and 1 from J, leaving 9 bases between them. Germline V CDR1 and CDR2: MNHEY, SVGAGI. The CDR3 loop spans 15 amino acids. The CDR3: CASSIQGSGANVLTF. The CDR3 DNA reads TGTGCCAGCAGTATACAGGGATCTGGGGCCAACGTCCTGACTTTC.

Turning to this clone: This sample includes further DNA sequences coding for the same CDR3. V usage is TRBV6-5 and J usage is TRBJ1-5, with D perhaps TRBD1 (5 bases). CDR3 length: 12 residues. V lost 9 bases, J lost 4 bases, and 10 bases lay in between. Germline V gives CDR1 MNHEY, CDR2 SVGAGI. This chain's CDR3 is CASRQGNQPQHF. The CDR3 DNA sequence: TGTGCCAGTAGGCAGGGAAATCAGCCCCAGCATTTT.

The chain is built from TRBV7-2 and TRBJ1-3, with D perhaps TRBD1 (6 bases). V was shortened by 1 base and J by 0 bases, with 10 bases between the two germline ends. The germline V gene encodes CDR1 SGHTA and CDR2 FQGNSA. CDR3 size: 16 residues. The CDR3 protein is CASSLDQGSSGNTIYF. The CDR3 DNA sequence: TGTGCCAGCAGCTTAGACCAGGGGAGCTCTGGAAACACCATATATTTT.

This chain uses TRBV7-2 with TRBJ1-1, with D possibly matching TRBD1 (6 bases). Germline-derived CDR1 and CDR2 are SGHTA and FQGNSA. This CDR3 has 14 amino acids. Trimming removed 2 bases at V and 4 bases at J, with 11 bases between. CDR3 region: CASSLSGTITEAFF. The CDR3 DNA follows: TGTGCCAGCAGCTTATCAGGGACAATCACTGAAGCTTTCTTT. Looking up the rest from reference TRBV7-2 and TRBJ1-1 gives the full variable domain: GAGVSQSPSNKVTEKGKDVELRCDPISGHTALYWYRQSLGQGLEFLIYFQGNSAPDKSGLPSDRFSAERTGGSVSTLTIQRTQQEDSAVYLCASSLSGTITEAFFGQGTRLTVV.

V and J are TRBV5-1 and TRBJ1-6; 7 positions match TRBD1. Per the germline V gene, CDR1 is SGHRS and CDR2 is YFSETQ. The CDR3 extends over 17 amino acids. The V segment lost 2 bases and the J segment 5 bases; nucleotides outside the gene matches: 10. The CDR3 bases are TGCGCCAGCAGCTTATCCCCGGCAGGGGGAAATAATTCACCCCTCCACTTT. Translating gives CASSLSPAGGNNSPLHF.

This clone has only one observation. CDR3 coding DNA: TGTGCCAGTCGGCGACCAGGGTGTAATCAGCCCCAGCATTTT. It is translated as CASRRPGCNQPQHF. The J gene is TRBJ1-5, the V gene TRBV21-1; the table's TRBD1 call for D was not verified on the DNA. TRBV21-1 is termed a pseudogene. The CDR3 has 14 amino acids.

This clone has only a few counts. The chain couples TRBV25-1 to TRBJ1-5; perhaps TRBD1 as D (6 bases). The V gene lost 1 base and the J gene lost 7 bases, with 14 bases spanning the gap. The CDR3 contains 15 residues. Germline assignment: CDR1 MGHDK and CDR2 SYGVNS. CDR3 residues: CASSESGGARQPQHF. DNA for the CDR3: TGTGCCAGCAGTGAATCTGGGGGGGCCCGCCAGCCCCAGCATTTT. Variable domain in full (rest from reference TRBV25-1 and TRBJ1-5): EADIYQTPRYLVIGTGKKITLECSQTMGHDKMYWYQQDPGMELHLIHYSYGVNSTEKGDLSSESTVSRIRTEHFPLTLESARPSHTSQYLCASSESGGARQPQHFGDGTRLSIL.

J is TRBJ1-5 and V is TRBV4-2; maybe TRBD1 (5 bases). Germline values: CDR1 LGHNA, CDR2 YNFKEQ. Trimming stripped 4 bases from V and 0 bases from J, with 10 bases between. This CDR3 spans 15 amino acids. CDR3 bases: TGTGCCAGCAGCCTCCTCCAGGGTAGCAATCAGCCCCAGCATTTT. This sequence encodes CASSLLQGSNQPQHF.

The chain combines TRBV6-5 with TRBJ1-1; perhaps TRBD1 as D (6 bases). V was cut by 7 bases and J by 5 bases, with 17 bases left in between. This CDR3 has 14 amino acids. Germline CDR1 is MNHEY and CDR2 is SVGAGI. The CDR3 region has the DNA TGTGCCAGCAATCCTCGGTCTCAGGGGACTGAAGCTTTCTTT. Amino acid sequence: CASNPRSQGTEAFF.